These T cell receptor beta chains were read from a single sample in a study of CD8 T cells in ankylosing spondylitis. TCRdb reprocessed the 5' RACE reads via MiXCR and lists one record per CDR3 protein. Among approximately 300,000 distinct CDR3 sequences listed, around 21% were seen once. Sequencing was performed on blood, either unsorted or a sorted T cell fraction (not recorded which). Source of these receptors: a female donor with ankylosing spondylitis or in good health (not recorded which). Each CDR3 is given with its conserved first and last residue. D genes are given only for firm matches. Part of the rows lack a size; the others show once, few, many or a class for expanded clones.

clone size | J gene | V gene | D gene | CDR3 protein | CDR3 DNA
few | TRBJ2-5 | TRBV20-1 | TRBD2 | CSASRASGGNTQYF | TGCAGTGCTAGCAGGGCTAGCGGGGGGAATACCCAGTACTTC
- | TRBJ2-3 | TRBV6-2/TRBV6-3 | - | CASSADLRTDTQYF | TGTGCCAGCAGTGCCGACCTACGCACAGATACGCAGTATTTT
- | TRBJ1-1 | TRBV30 | - | CAWSGMYTEAFF | TGTGCCTGGAGTGGCATGTACACTGAAGCTTTCTTT
few | TRBJ1-3 | TRBV20-1 | - | CSVSSPWGNTIYF | TGCAGTGTTAGCTCCCCATGGGGAAACACCATATATTTT
once | TRBJ2-7 | TRBV10-3 | TRBD2 | CALGTSAPPGIGEQYF | TGCGCCTTGGGGACTAGCGCCCCTCCGGGAATTGGCGAGCAGTACTTC
many | TRBJ2-5 | TRBV7-2 | - | CASSLDKRAGRETQYF | TGTGCCAGCAGCTTAGATAAGCGGGCTGGTAGGGAGACCCAGTACTTC
- | TRBJ2-5 | TRBV10-3 | - | CAISAGQKLQETQYF | TGTGCCATCAGCGCGGGACAGAAACTCCAAGAGACCCAGTACTTC
- | TRBJ2-1 | TRBV20-1 | TRBD2 | CSAKSGSANEQFF | TGCAGTGCGAAAAGCGGGAGCGCCAATGAGCAGTTCTTC
many | TRBJ2-1 | TRBV6-5 | - | CASRGDGGSYNEQFF | TGTGCCAGCAGGGGGGATGGCGGCTCTTACAATGAGCAGTTCTTC
few | TRBJ2-1 | TRBV9 | TRBD2 | CASSISGNGYNEQFF | TGTGCCAGCAGCATTAGCGGGAATGGTTACAATGAGCAGTTCTTC